These 20 T cell receptor beta chains share one sample of origin, sequenced in a study of T cell responses to AZD1222 COVID-19 vaccine. The repertoire was sequenced with immunoSEQ multiplex PCR; TCRdb's copy has only in-frame clones and lacks some. The sample records over 130,000 clones, approximately 86% being singletons. The sequencing used peripheral blood, collected on day 0 of AZD1222 vaccination. The receptors stem from an adult in good health.

The chain combines TRBV4-2 with TRBJ2-3, with 11 positions matching TRBD2. Trimming at V came to 0 bases and at J to 5 bases, leaving 7 bases not matched to a gene. Germline CDR1 LGHNA, CDR2 YNFKEQ. CDR3 length: 17 residues. The CDR3 DNA is TGTGCCAGCAGCCAAGAACTAGCGGGAGATATTCAAGATACGCAGTATTTT. Translated: CASSQELAGDIQDTQYF.

The chain has TRBV3-1 (or the pseudogene TRBV3-2) and TRBJ2-1, with a tentative D call TRBD1 (6 bases). V lost 3 bases and J 4 bases, leaving 13 bases between the germline ends. In germline, CDR1 is LGHDT, CDR2 YNNKEL (reference sequence). This CDR3 comprises 15 residues. CDR3: CASSQGATLYNEQFF. The CDR3 DNA follows: TGTGCCAGCAGCCAGGGGGCGACACTTTACAATGAGCAGTTCTTC.

V usage is TRBV4-1 and J usage is TRBJ1-2; 7 nucleotides match TRBD1. Germline V gives CDR1 MGHRA, CDR2 YSYEKL. After removal of 1 base from V and 3 bases from J, the junction contained 8 bases not matched to a gene. The CDR3 sequence is 16 residues long. CDR3 bases: TGCGCCAGCAGCCAAGCTGGGGCGGGACAGTACTATGGCTACACCTTC. It codes for CASSQAGAGQYYGYTF.

The chain is built from TRBV6-5 and TRBJ1-4; D gene ambiguous. V lost 0 bases and J lost 8, with 10 bases in between. CDR1 is MNHEY and CDR2 is SVGAGI in the germline V gene. The CDR3 runs 14 residues. The CDR3 coding sequence is TGTGCCAGCAGTTACTCGGGTCAGGACGAAAAACTGTTTTTT. Amino acids: CASSYSGQDEKLFF.

This clone has a handful of counts. The chain uses TRBV5-5 and TRBJ2-1; D is perhaps TRBD1 (5 bases). Germline CDR1 SGHKS, CDR2 YYEKEE (reference sequence). This CDR3 has 13 residues. Trimming took 2 bases from V and 4 from J, leaving 7 bases between them. CDR3 coding DNA: TGTGCCAGCAGCTTCCCAGGGTACAATGAGCAGTTCTTC. Translation: CASSFPGYNEQFF. The full variable domain, its missing parts supplied by reference TRBV5-5 and TRBJ2-1, is DAGVTQSPTHLIKTRGQQVTLRCSPISGHKSVSWYQQVLGQGPQFIFQYYEKEERGRGNFPDRFSARQFPNYSSELNVNALLLGDSALYLCASSFPGYNEQFFGPGTRLTVL.

The genes are TRBV6-1 and TRBJ1-3; D gene ambiguous. The CDR3 has 16 residues. V was cut by 1 base and J by 0 bases, with 10 bases left in between. Germline CDR1 reads MNHNS; CDR2 reads SASEGT. CDR3 sequence reads: CASSEEVWVSGNTIYF. The CDR3, as DNA: TGTGCCAGCAGTGAAGAGGTATGGGTCTCTGGAAACACCATATATTTT.

This chain links TRBV12-3 or TRBV12-4 with TRBJ2-3; D is unresolved. The V end was cut by 2 bases, the J end by 5 bases, with 2 bases between. The CDR3 runs 11 residues. The CDR3 is CASSLLDTQYF. The CDR3 nucleotides are TGTGCCAGCAGTTTACTAGATACGCAGTATTTT.

The V call is TRBV7-7, the J call TRBJ2-1; D gene unclear. The length of the CDR3 is 13 residues. Per germline, CDR1 SSHAT and CDR2 FNYEAQ (reference sequence). V was shortened by 6 bases and J by 8 bases, with 14 bases between the two germline ends. For the CDR3, the DNA is TGTGCCAGCAGTCCCCCATCTGGCCATGAGCAGTTCTTC. It yields the protein CASSPPSGHEQFF. The variable domain in full, with the rest retrieved from reference TRBV7-7 and TRBJ2-1, is GAGVSQSPRYKVTKRGQDVTLRCDPISSHATLYWYQQALGQGPEFLTYFNYEAQPDKSGLPSDRFSAERPEGSISTLTIQRTEQRDSAMYRCASSPPSGHEQFFGPGTRLTVL.

The chain joins TRBV21-1 to TRBJ2-1. TRBV21-1 is described as a pseudogene. The CDR3 covers 17 residues. The CDR3 DNA reads as TGTGCCAGCAGCAAAGCGGGAATTGGGACCGGACGCAATGAGCAGTTCTTC. Its protein is CASSKAGIGTGRNEQFF.

The chain recombines TRBV19 with TRBJ2-1, with 10 nucleotides matching TRBD2. V gave up 3 bases and J gave up 10 bases; unmatched junction bases: 15. The CDR3 covers 17 residues. Germline loops: CDR1 LNHDA, CDR2 SQIVND (reference sequence). This CDR3 reads CASSIEVPSGGPGEQFF. For the CDR3, the DNA is TGTGCCAGTAGTATCGAGGTCCCTAGCGGGGGCCCTGGGGAGCAGTTCTTC.

This sequence joins TRBV3-1 (or the pseudogene TRBV3-2) and TRBJ2-1, with 10 bases aligning to TRBD2. CDR3 length: 16 residues. V lost 0 bases and J lost 7; bases outside the gene matches: 6. CDR1 is LGHDT, CDR2 YNNKEL, per germline (reference sequence). The CDR3 DNA sequence: TGTGCCAGCAGCCAAGAAGGGCTAGCGGGAGATAATGAGCAGTTCTTC. This translates into CASSQEGLAGDNEQFF.

The chain carries TRBV27 and TRBJ2-7, with 7 positions matching TRBD2. This CDR3 comprises 14 residues. With V trimmed by 5 bases and J by 2 bases, 6 bases remained unmatched. CDR1 is MNHEY and CDR2 is SMNVEV in the germline V gene (reference sequence). The CDR3 nucleotides are TGTGCCAGCAGTCGGCTAGCGGAAACCTACGAGCAGTACTTC. Residues: CASSRLAETYEQYF.

The rearrangement uses TRBV25-1 and TRBJ1-2; D is perhaps TRBD1 (6 bases). Between the trimmed V and J ends, which lost 2 bases and 8 bases, there was a span of 9 bases. Germline V CDR1 and CDR2: MGHDK, SYGVNS. The CDR3 length is 12 residues. The CDR3 loop is CASSEQGYGYTF. The CDR3 region has the DNA TGTGCCAGCAGTGAACAGGGGTACGGCTACACCTTC.

The V call is TRBV11-2, the J call TRBJ2-1; TRBD2 agrees at 7 bases. The CDR3 is 17 residues long. The J segment lost 6 bases and the V segment lost 5 bases, leaving 16 bases of the junction unmatched. Germline V gene sequence: CDR1 SGHAT, CDR2 FQNNGV. This CDR3 is CASSPIASGVTPNEQFF. The DNA for the CDR3 is TGTGCCAGCAGCCCCATCGCTAGCGGAGTTACCCCCAATGAGCAGTTCTTC.

This clone has just a few counts. The V gene is TRBV7-6, the J gene TRBJ1-2; 10 bases agree with TRBD1. This CDR3 has 14 residues. Germline-derived CDR1 and CDR2 are SGHVS and FNYEAQ. V shed 5 bases, J shed 8 bases, and the junction held 8 bases outside the gene matches. This CDR3 reads CASSPATGGRGYTF. The CDR3 DNA reads TGTGCCAGCAGCCCCGCGACAGGGGGCCGGGGCTACACCTTC.

This clone was observed a few times. V is TRBV29-1 and J is TRBJ2-5, with D perhaps TRBD1 or TRBD2 (5 bases each). Germline CDR1 and CDR2: SQVTM and ANQGSEA. The CDR3 has 15 residues. V was trimmed by 7 bases and J by 5 bases, leaving 23 bases between them. Here the CDR3 DNA reads TGCAGCGCCGGGATTGGGGCTGCACCTTGGGAGACCCAGTACTTC. As protein: CSAGIGAAPWETQYF.

The chain has TRBV30 and TRBJ1-3; tentative D call: TRBD1 (6 bases). This CDR3 spans 14 amino acids. Germline values: CDR1 GTSNPN, CDR2 SVGIG (reference sequence). Trimming pared 0 bases from V and 7 bases from J, leaving 13 bases between. CDR3 bases: TGTGCCTGGAGTGTACTGTCAGGGGAGAACACCATATATTTT. It specifies CAWSVLSGENTIYF.

The J gene is TRBJ1-3, the V gene TRBV19; TRBD1 might be the D (5 bases). V was cut by 2 bases and J by 0 bases, with 8 bases left in between. Germline CDR1 and CDR2: LNHDA and SQIVND (reference sequence). The CDR3 has 15 residues. Here the CDR3 reads CASSINGGSGNTIYF. The CDR3 DNA reads TGTGCCAGTAGTATAAACGGGGGCTCTGGAAACACCATATATTTT.

V and J are TRBV28 and TRBJ1-1; a weak D match, TRBD1 (6 bases). Germline loops: CDR1 MDHEN, CDR2 SYDVKM. Trimming removed 3 bases at V and 7 bases at J, with 21 bases between. The CDR3 totals 16 residues. The CDR3 protein is CASSFPGANPLGEAFF. The CDR3, as DNA: TGTGCCAGCAGTTTTCCGGGGGCAAATCCTTTGGGTGAAGCTTTCTTT.

This chain links TRBV9 with TRBJ2-3; the D is unclear. Germline V CDR1 and CDR2: SGDLS, YYNGEE. The V and J ends lost 4 bases and 5 bases respectively, with 8 bases between them. The CDR3 has 12 amino acids. The CDR3 protein is CASSKQLDTQYF. CDR3 nucleotides: TGTGCCAGCAGCAAACAGTTAGATACGCAGTATTTT. Supplemented by reference TRBV9 and TRBJ2-3, the full variable domain reads DSGVTQTPKHLITATGQRVTLRCSPRSGDLSVYWYQQSLDQGLQFLIQYYNGEERAKGNILERFSAQQFPDLHSELNLSSLELGDSALYFCASSKQLDTQYFGPGTRLTVL.